The next 27 T cell receptor beta chains were all read from a single sample in a study of T cell changes during pregnancy in multiple sclerosis. Here immunoSEQ multiplex PCR was the method, and the copy in TCRdb shows in-frame clones only, minus some. The data show 20,000 to 25,000 clones, roughly 91% seen once. Sequencing was performed on CD8+ T cells from peripheral blood mononuclear cells, taken in the third trimester of pregnancy. The origin of the receptors is a female donor with multiple sclerosis, enrolled in a pregnancy study.

The V gene is TRBV28, the J gene TRBJ2-7, with TRBD1 matching 7 bases. V was pared by 6 bases and J by 3 bases, with 14 bases of the junction left unmatched. Germline V gene data show CDR1 as MDHEN and CDR2 as SYDVKM. The CDR3 contains 16 residues. Here the CDR3 reads CASRDRGQHLGYEQYF. CDR3 nucleotides: TGTGCCAGCAGGGACCGGGGACAGCACTTGGGCTACGAGCAGTACTTC.

CDR3 amino acids: CASSSTGVEQYF. The CDR3 bases are TGTGCCAGCAGCTCGACAGGGGTAGAGCAGTACTTC. The rearrangement links TRBV7-2 to TRBJ2-7; 8 nucleotides match TRBD1. The J segment lost 7 bases and the V segment lost 4 bases, leaving 3 bases of the junction unmatched. Germline CDR1 is SGHTA and CDR2 is FQGNSA. The CDR3 sequence is 12 residues long.

The CDR3 is CASSSGQITDTQYF. CDR3 sequence (DNA): TGTGCCAGCAGCTCAGGACAGATTACAGATACGCAGTATTTT. V and J are TRBV7-8 and TRBJ2-3; a possible D gene is TRBD1 (6 bases). V was cut by 4 bases and J by 3 bases, with 11 bases left in between. Germline V gene lookup returns CDR1 SGHVS and CDR2 FQNEAQ. This CDR3 is built from 14 residues.

The chain uses TRBV9 and TRBJ2-1; 9 nucleotides match TRBD1. Trimming at V came to 7 bases and at J to 8 bases, leaving 10 bases not matched to a gene. The CDR3 contains 14 residues. Germline V gene sequence: CDR1 SGDLS, CDR2 YYNGEE. The CDR3 loop is CASRTGTGSDEQFF. The CDR3 coding sequence is TGTGCCAGCCGCACCGGGACAGGGAGCGATGAGCAGTTCTTC.

This clone came up a few times. The chain couples TRBV7-3 to TRBJ2-3; D not certain. This CDR3 has 13 amino acids. CDR1 and CDR2 (germline): SGHTA, FQGTGA. V was trimmed by 3 bases and J by 0 bases, leaving 4 bases between them. The chain's CDR3 is CASSFLSTDTQYF. The CDR3 bases are TGTGCCAGCAGCTTCTTGAGCACAGATACGCAGTATTTT.

The chain uses TRBV27 and TRBJ2-7; 12 bases map to TRBD1. The CDR3 totals 16 residues. From germline, CDR1 is MNHEY and CDR2 SMNVEV (reference sequence). V shed 4 bases and J 2 bases; nucleotides not matched to a gene: 6. CDR3 loop: CASSSGTGGATYEQYF. CDR3 coding DNA: TGTGCCAGCAGTTCCGGGACAGGGGGCGCGACCTACGAGCAGTACTTC.

The rearrangement uses TRBV4-1 and TRBJ1-4; 8 nucleotides align to TRBD1. CDR1 and CDR2 from the germline V gene are MGHRA and YSYEKL. The trim removed 0 bases at V and 0 bases at J, leaving 12 bases unmatched. The CDR3 covers 20 residues. The CDR3 reads CASSQDRAAGGIATNEKLFF. CDR3 DNA sequence: TGCGCCAGCAGCCAAGACCGCGCGGCAGGGGGCATAGCAACTAATGAAAAACTGTTTTTT.

The rearrangement joins TRBV5-4 to TRBJ1-3; a possible D gene is TRBD1 (6 bases). CDR1 SGHNT and CDR2 YYREEE come from the germline V gene (reference sequence). The CDR3 length is 18 residues. The V end was cut by 1 base, the J end by 2 bases, with 19 bases between. CDR3 sequence: CASSLRPTRTDAGNTIYF. The CDR3 nucleotides are TGTGCCAGCAGCTTGCGCCCGACCAGGACAGACGCTGGAAACACCATATATTTT.

The genes are TRBV7-9 and TRBJ2-1; D unclear. The CDR3 is 11 amino acids. Germline CDR1 and CDR2: SEHNR and FQNEAQ (reference sequence). Trimming stripped 3 bases from V and 14 bases from J, with 11 bases between. CDR3 protein: CASSLGSWEFF. As DNA, the CDR3 is TGTGCCAGCAGCTTGGGCTCGTGGGAGTTCTTC.

This chain joins TRBV29-1 and TRBJ2-1, with 7 bases fitting TRBD1. The CDR3 is made up of 16 amino acids. From germline, CDR1 is SQVTM and CDR2 ANQGSEA. Trimming cost V 3 bases and J 3 bases; bases outside gene matches: 11. CDR3 region: CSVERDTGTVYNEQFF. Here the CDR3 DNA reads TGCAGCGTTGAGAGGGACACCGGGACAGTCTACAATGAGCAGTTCTTC.

This rearrangement joins TRBV7-8 to TRBJ2-1; 13 bases map to TRBD2. V gave up 2 bases and J gave up 6 bases; unmatched junction bases: 7. Looked up from germline, CDR1 is SGHVS and CDR2 is FQNEAQ. This CDR3 is 17 amino acids long. CDR3 sequence (DNA): TGTGCCAGCAGCTTACCCCACGGACTAGCGGGAGTCAATGAGCAGTTCTTC. It translates to CASSLPHGLAGVNEQFF.

This clone was observed a single time. The V gene is TRBV19, the J gene TRBJ2-7; 11 bases map to TRBD1. There are 20 residues in the CDR3. V lost 10 bases to trimming and J lost 1 base; unmatched junction nucleotides: 24. Germline CDR1 is LNHDA and CDR2 is SQIVND (reference sequence). CDR3 in DNA: TGTGCCACCTCCCCGAGGACAGGGGGCGGCCTGCTAGCGGGATCCTACGAGCAGTACTTC. It yields the protein CATSPRTGGGLLAGSYEQYF.

V and J are TRBV7-2 and TRBJ2-5; TRBD1 agrees at 11 bases. The germline gives CDR1 SGHTA, CDR2 FQGNSA. This CDR3 region has 15 residues. J was trimmed by 5 bases and V by 5 bases; bases with no gene match: 7. DNA for the CDR3: TGTGCCAGCAGCGTAATCGGACAGGGGGCGGAGACCCAGTACTTC. Its protein product is CASSVIGQGAETQYF.

The chain carries TRBV19 and TRBJ1-1; D remains unclear. The germline V gene encodes CDR1 LNHDA and CDR2 SQIVND (reference sequence). This CDR3 is 13 amino acids long. The germline V and J ends were trimmed by 5 bases and 0 bases, with 7 bases remaining between them. CDR3 sequence reads: CASSYTLNTEAFF. The DNA of the CDR3 is TGTGCCAGTAGTTACACCCTGAACACTGAAGCTTTCTTT.

The rearrangement links TRBV6-6 to TRBJ2-7, with a weak D call TRBD2 (5 bases). The CDR3 covers 14 residues. CDR1 is MNHNY, CDR2 SVGAGI, per germline (reference sequence). V lost 5 bases and J 2 bases, leaving 13 bases between the germline ends. The CDR3 spells CASSPPRGPYEQYF. The CDR3 region has the DNA TGTGCCAGCAGTCCCCCCAGAGGGCCCTACGAGCAGTACTTC.

The V and J genes are TRBV12-5 and TRBJ1-2; the match to TRBD1 covers 7 bases. Unmatched junction bases numbered 5, after V lost 6 bases and J lost 7 bases. CDR1 is LGHNT, CDR2 FRNRAP, per germline. The CDR3 is made up of 12 amino acids. The CDR3 sequence is CASGDRVGGYTF. CDR3 bases: TGTGCTAGTGGCGACAGGGTTGGTGGCTACACCTTC.

The chain is built from TRBV6-1 and TRBJ2-1; no firm D call. The CDR3 length is 14 residues. The germline V gene has CDR1 MNHNS and CDR2 SASEGT. Trimming stripped 6 bases from V and 0 bases from J, with 9 bases between. CDR3 DNA: TGTGCCAGCAGACCCAAGAGCTCCTACAATGAGCAGTTCTTC. Its translation is CASRPKSSYNEQFF.

The chain has TRBV19 and TRBJ2-7; D is ambiguous. This CDR3 contains 12 residues. V shed 6 bases and J shed 6 bases, with 12 bases lying between them. The germline V gene has CDR1 LNHDA and CDR2 SQIVND (reference sequence). Written as DNA, the CDR3 is TGTGCCAGTAGGGCCACTTGGAGCGAGCAGTACTTC. It codes for CASRATWSEQYF.

This clone showed up just once. The chain links TRBV5-5 to TRBJ2-7; a possible D gene is TRBD2 (6 bases). V was cut by 1 base and J by 7 bases, with 6 bases left in between. CDR3 size: 11 residues. Germline CDR1 and CDR2: SGHKS and YYEKEE (reference sequence). The CDR3 nucleotides are TGTGCCAGCAGCTTGCGGGGGGAGCAGTACTTC. This encodes CASSLRGEQYF.

CDR3 sequence: CASSVEKDTQYF. Here the CDR3 DNA reads TGTGCCAGCAGCGTGGAGAAAGATACGCAGTATTTT. V is TRBV7-9 and J is TRBJ2-3; no definite D call. There are 12 residues in the CDR3. Germline assignment: CDR1 SEHNR and CDR2 FQNEAQ (reference sequence). V was pared by 5 bases and J by 5 bases, with 8 bases between.

The genes are TRBV7-9 and TRBJ2-7; 10 bases are a match to TRBD1. The CDR3 is 16 amino acids. Germline V gene sequence: CDR1 SEHNR, CDR2 FQNEAQ (reference sequence). Trimming cost V 4 bases and J 6 bases; bases outside gene matches: 12. The DNA for the CDR3 is TGTGCCAGCAGCTCGCCCCACGGGACAGGGGTGGGCGAGCAGTACTTC. As protein: CASSSPHGTGVGEQYF. The variable domain in full, completed from reference TRBV7-9 and TRBJ2-7, reads DTGVSQNPRHKITKRGQNVTFRCDPISEHNRLYWYRQTLGQGPEFLTYFQNEAQLEKSRLLSDRFSAERPKGSFSTLEIQRTEQGDSAMYLCASSSPHGTGVGEQYFGPGTRLTVT.

The chain has TRBV7-3 and TRBJ2-1; 8 bases map to TRBD2. The CDR3 is 15 residues long. Germline V lookup: CDR1 SGHTA, CDR2 FQGTGA. Germline trimming cut 5 bases from V and 3 bases from J; bases unmatched to any gene: 6. The CDR3 loop is CASSPTGLVYNEQFF. DNA for the CDR3: TGTGCCAGCAGCCCGACGGGACTAGTCTACAATGAGCAGTTCTTC.

The chain uses TRBV7-3 and TRBJ2-1; TRBD2 matches 9 bases. This CDR3 has 17 residues. V was pared by 5 bases and J by 9 bases, with 17 bases of the junction left unmatched. The germline gives CDR1 SGHTA, CDR2 FQGTGA. This CDR3 is CASSPAGAGGPEVEQFF. The DNA of the CDR3 is TGTGCCAGCAGCCCCGCGGGGGCGGGAGGGCCTGAGGTTGAGCAGTTCTTC.

Written as DNA, the CDR3 is TGTGCCAGCAGTTCTCCTATTCAGGGGGCAGGGGGTGAAGCTTTCTTT. Translated: CASSSPIQGAGGEAFF. The genes are TRBV7-9 and TRBJ1-1; 8 bases map to TRBD1. CDR3 size: 16 residues. From germline, CDR1 is SEHNR and CDR2 FQNEAQ (reference sequence). With 6 bases clipped from V and 7 bases from J, the junction kept 16 bases outside the gene matches. Looking up the rest from reference TRBV7-9 and TRBJ1-1 gives the full variable domain: DTGVSQNPRHKITKRGQNVTFRCDPISEHNRLYWYRQTLGQGPEFLTYFQNEAQLEKSRLLSDRFSAERPKGSFSTLEIQRTEQGDSAMYLCASSSPIQGAGGEAFFGQGTRLTVV.

The chain couples TRBV27 to TRBJ2-3; TRBD2 agrees at 9 bases. Germline values: CDR1 MNHEY, CDR2 SMNVEV (reference sequence). There are 14 residues in the CDR3. The J segment lost 6 bases and the V segment lost 7 bases, leaving 8 bases of the junction unmatched. The CDR3, as DNA: TGTGCCAGCAAGGATAGGCTAGCGGGGGATACGCAGTATTTT. Protein sequence: CASKDRLAGDTQYF.

CDR3 in DNA: TGTGCCAGCAGCTTATCCAGGGGAGTTGGCGAAAAACTGTTTTTT. Protein: CASSLSRGVGEKLFF. The J gene is TRBJ1-4, the V gene TRBV7-6; possibly TRBD1 for D (6 bases). Germline CDR1 is SGHVS and CDR2 is FNYEAQ. This CDR3 spans 15 amino acids. The V and J ends lost 2 bases and 8 bases respectively, with 15 bases between them. Filled out from reference TRBV7-6 and TRBJ1-4, the complete variable domain reads GAGVSQSPRYKVTKRGQDVALRCDPISGHVSLYWYRQALGQGPEFLTYFNYEAQQDKSGLPNDRFSAERPEGSISTLTIQRTEQRDSAMYRCASSLSRGVGEKLFFGSGTQLSVL.

The chain joins TRBV12-5 to TRBJ2-7, with D perhaps matching TRBD2 (5 bases). Germline V gives CDR1 LGHNT, CDR2 FRNRAP. V dropped 8 bases and J dropped 4 bases, with 18 bases sitting between them. The CDR3 runs 14 residues. The CDR3 reads CASTYGERWYEQYF. The CDR3 DNA reads TGTGCTAGTACCTATGGGGAGCGGTGGTACGAGCAGTACTTC.